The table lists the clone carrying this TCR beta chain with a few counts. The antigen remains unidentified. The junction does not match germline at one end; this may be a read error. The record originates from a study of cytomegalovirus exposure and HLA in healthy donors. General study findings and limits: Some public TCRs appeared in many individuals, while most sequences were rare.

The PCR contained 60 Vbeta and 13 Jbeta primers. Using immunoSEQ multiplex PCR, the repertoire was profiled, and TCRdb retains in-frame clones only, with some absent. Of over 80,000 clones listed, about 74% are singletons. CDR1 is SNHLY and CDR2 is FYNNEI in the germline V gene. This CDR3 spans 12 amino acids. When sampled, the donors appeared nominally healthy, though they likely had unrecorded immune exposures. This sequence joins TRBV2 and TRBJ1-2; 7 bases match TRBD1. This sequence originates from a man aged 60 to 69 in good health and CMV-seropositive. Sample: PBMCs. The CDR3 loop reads CASSELDRRFRF. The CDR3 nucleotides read TGTGCCAGCAGCGAATTGGACAGGCGGTTCCGATTC.